The 13 T cell receptor beta chains in this list originate from one sample, sequenced in a study of shared T cell receptors in the human thymus. This table comes from immunoSEQ multiplex PCR, and its TCRdb copy is limited to in-frame clones, with some not included. The sample has more than 550,000 clones, roughly 88% seen once. These data were likewise used in another study, on human thymus T cells.

Source material: thymocytes. The receptors come from a girl less than two years old with a congenital heart defect.

This clone has just one count. J is TRBJ2-5 and V is TRBV11-2, with a tentative D call TRBD2 (5 bases). The CDR3 is 14 residues long. Germline V CDR1 and CDR2: SGHAT, FQNNGV. V lost 4 bases and J lost 7, with 16 bases in between. The chain's CDR3 is CASSSNSPRGTQYF. DNA for the CDR3: TGTGCCAGCAGCTCAAACTCTCCCCGGGGGACCCAGTACTTC. Using reference TRBV11-2 and TRBJ2-5 for the parts outside the CDR3, the full variable domain is EAGVAQSPRYKIIEKRQSVAFWCNPISGHATLYWYQQILGQGPKLLIQFQNNGVVDDSQLPKDRFSAERLKGVDSTLKIQPAKLEDSAVYLCASSSNSPRGTQYFGPGTRLLVL.

The V call is TRBV4-3, the J call TRBJ1-6, with a tentative D call TRBD1 (6 bases). Trimming left V 0 bases short and J 7 bases short, with 13 bases between. The CDR3 consists of 16 residues. Looked up from germline, CDR1 is LGHNA and CDR2 is YSLEER. In DNA form, the CDR3 reads TGCGCCAGCAGCCAAGATGGCCAGGGGTCGAATTCACCCCTCCACTTT. Its protein is CASSQDGQGSNSPLHF.

The chain is built from TRBV7-4 and TRBJ1-1, with a tentative D call TRBD1 (5 bases). CDR1 is SGHVT and CDR2 is SQSDAQ in the germline V gene. The CDR3 contains 11 residues. Trimming took off 2 bases at V and 11 bases at J, with 9 bases between the two ends. The CDR3 coding sequence is TGTGCCAGCAGCTTAACACAGGTGGCTTTCTTT. Its translation is CASSLTQVAFF.

The genes are TRBV27 and TRBJ1-2, with 9 bases that match TRBD1. CDR3 length equals 15 residues. Unmatched junction bases numbered 13, after V lost 7 bases and J lost 7 bases. Germline CDR1 MNHEY, CDR2 SMNVEV (reference sequence). The DNA of the CDR3 is TGTGCCAGCACCTCCAGAACGGGACAGGGTAGTGGCTACACCTTC. Its protein product is CASTSRTGQGSGYTF.

The chain carries TRBV30 and TRBJ1-1; 9 bases match TRBD1. Germline V gene data show CDR1 as GTSNPN and CDR2 as SVGIG (reference sequence). V shed 5 bases, J shed 0 bases, and the junction held 22 bases outside the gene matches. The CDR3 runs 20 residues. CDR3 bases: TGTGCCTGGGACTGGAACTCCAACCTCCGACAGGGGGGAATGAACACTGAAGCTTTCTTT. It specifies CAWDWNSNLRQGGMNTEAFF.

The genes are TRBV12-1 and TRBJ1-2. TRBV12-1 is given as a pseudogene. The CDR3 contains 17 residues. CDR3 nucleotides: TGTGCCAGCAGCTTTGGGCAGAGGGAAGAAACTAACTATGGCTACACCTTC. Protein sequence: CASSFGQREETNYGYTF.

This chain uses TRBV5-4 with TRBJ1-3; D gene ambiguous. Per germline, CDR1 SGHNT and CDR2 YYREEE (reference sequence). The ends were cut back, 4 bases at V and 2 bases at J, with 10 bases in the middle. This CDR3 region has 14 residues. DNA for the CDR3: TGTGCCAGCAGCCTGGGCGGTGCTGGAAACACCATATATTTT. Amino acids: CASSLGGAGNTIYF.

This clone was recorded a few times. The chain links TRBV27 to TRBJ2-1, with a possible D match to TRBD1 (6 bases). Trimming cost V 3 bases and J 2 bases, with 17 bases left between them. Germline-derived CDR1 and CDR2 are MNHEY and SMNVEV (reference sequence). CDR3 size: 17 residues. Here the CDR3 DNA reads TGTGCCAGCAGTTTTTTTGCCGGGACAACGACCTACAATGAGCAGTTCTTC. Amino acids: CASSFFAGTTTYNEQFF.

The sample holds a few counts of this clone. V usage is TRBV4-1 and J usage is TRBJ2-7, with 7 bases matching TRBD2. There are 16 residues in the CDR3. V gave up 5 bases and J gave up 0 bases; unmatched junction bases: 10. Germline values: CDR1 MGHRA, CDR2 YSYEKL. CDR3: CASSDRGDPSSYEQYF. CDR3 DNA sequence: TGCGCCAGCAGCGATCGGGGGGACCCGTCCTCCTACGAGCAGTACTTC.

The chain employs TRBV29-1 and TRBJ1-5; D call uncertain. This CDR3 is built from 17 residues. V was clipped by 5 bases and J by 6 bases, with 26 bases between them. Germline V gene lookup returns CDR1 SQVTM and CDR2 ANQGSEA. Here the CDR3 DNA reads TGCAGCGTTAACCACAACGGGGAGGTGGGCTCTAGTCAGCCCCAGCATTTT. As protein: CSVNHNGEVGSSQPQHF. Together with reference TRBV29-1 and TRBJ1-5, the CDR3 gives the full variable domain: SAVISQKPSRDICQRGTSLTIQCQVDSQVTMMFWYRQQPGQSLTLIATANQGSEATYESGFVIDKFPISRPNLTFSTLTVSNMSPEDSSIYLCSVNHNGEVGSSQPQHFGDGTRLSIL.

The gene calls are TRBV7-4 and TRBJ1-1; D call uncertain. The V end lost 2 bases, the J end lost 0 bases, and 25 bases lay between the germline ends. Germline CDR1 and CDR2: SGHVT and SQSDAQ. The CDR3 extends over 20 amino acids. CDR3 sequence (DNA): TGTGCCAGCAGCTTAAATCTAGATTATAACTCTTCCTACATGAACACTGAAGCTTTCTTT. It encodes CASSLNLDYNSSYMNTEAFF.

The CDR3 here is CASSLSPPVSQYF. The CDR3 DNA reads TGTGCCAGCAGTCTATCCCCTCCGGTTAGTCAGTACTTC. The chain recombines TRBV6-5 with TRBJ2-5; D uncertain. V lost 5 bases to trimming and J lost 11 bases, with 18 bases between them. In germline, CDR1 is MNHEY, CDR2 SVGAGI. The CDR3 has 13 residues.

This chain links TRBV14 with TRBJ1-1; 10 bases agree with TRBD1. The V and J ends lost 0 bases and 6 bases, in that order; junction bases with no gene match: 19. The CDR3 sequence is 20 residues long. The V gene's germline CDR1 is SGHDN and CDR2 FVKESK. The CDR3 sequence: CASSQDCSSSGTGEFAEAFF. The CDR3 DNA sequence: TGTGCCAGCAGCCAAGATTGCAGTAGTAGTGGGACAGGGGAATTCGCTGAAGCTTTCTTT.